The rows below give T cell receptor beta chains drawn from one sample of a study of OX40 agonist ivuxolimab in advanced cancers. Generated by immunoSEQ multiplex PCR, the TCRdb table keeps only in-frame clones and is missing some. The repertoire has tens of thousands of clones, approximately 81% of them found once; the top ten carry approximately 6.1%. Material: CD4+ or CD8+ T cells sorted from blood, obtained in a trial of the OX40 agonist ivuxolimab. These TCRs come from an adult with an advanced solid tumor such as melanoma, head and neck, liver or kidney cancer. Both conserved end residues are part of each CDR3. The order of the fields is V gene, CDR3 protein.

TRBV29-1 | CSVEGTGDTGELFF
TRBV2 | CASSDSTDNSPLHF
TRBV4-2 | CASSQGARYGQYF
TRBV1 | CTSSQVSGSYTDTQYF
TRBV7-9 | CASSLTFGRAEGAFF
TRBV4-3 | CASSQGIGAFF
TRBV2 | CASSGGQNYGYTF
TRBV11-2 | CASSLVRAEAFF
TRBV27 | CASSLSRGDSPLHF
TRBV6-5 | CASSTRDSLVTEAFF
TRBV11-2 | CASSLGAGTEAFF
TRBV11-2 | CATGTGNNEQFF
TRBV7-7 | CASSSGGHTGDTQYF
TRBV27 | CASSLSGNSAPQHF
TRBV27 | CASSLSIGSEQYF
TRBV6-1 | CASSGRFPSNQPQHF
TRBV7-9 | CASSLRVEGTEAFF
TRBV9 | CASSEQGYEQFF
TRBV5-6 | CASSLYRGPNQPQHF
TRBV9 | CASSEPRTNTQYF
TRBV4-3 | CASSQGDRGPYEQYF
TRBV4-3 | CASSQLNQETQYF
TRBV19 | CASSIIAADTQYF
TRBV5-1 | CASSLASPNEQFF
TRBV6-6 | CASSYSFGNTIYF
TRBV19 | CASTLSWGTEAFF
TRBV4-1 | CASSQVAGGTDTQYF
TRBV7-2 | CASSLVGADGEQFF
TRBV9 | CASSVGDGLNTEAFF
TRBV29-1 | CSAGQGAMGYTF
TRBV4-3 | CASSQDDLERSSTDTQYF
TRBV5-4 | CASSLAGGGTYEQYF
TRBV7-8 | CASIPEGQSIGEKLFF
TRBV19 | CASSEGSSYEQYF
TRBV28 | CSSGTSSYEQYF
TRBV5-4 | CASSPGLAGIETQYF
TRBV9 | CASSAGTLDEQYF
TRBV5-4 | CASTGRPDNYGYTF
TRBV4-1 | CASSQLLGAGELFF
TRBV5-1 | CASSLEPGHNEQFF
TRBV27 | CASSQTGISGANVLTF
TRBV7-6 | CASSPSVLAGGSTQYF
TRBV27 | CASSLSIAGSTDTQYF
TRBV4-2 | CASSDGEGTGELFF
TRBV10-2 | CASTDGERDEKLFF
TRBV4-3 | CASSQDPLLITEAFF
TRBV28 | CASSLSSNTEAFF